This T cell receptor beta chain came from a study of control samples from healthy donors and cancer patients. This CDR3 region has 12 residues. CDR1 is SEHNR and CDR2 is FQNEAQ in the germline V gene (reference sequence). V gave up 7 bases and J gave up 7 bases, with 13 bases separating them. Sequenced by immunoSEQ multiplex PCR; TCRdb stores in-frame clones only, minus some. The table lists about 65,000 clones, approximately 90% of them singletons. The receptor was derived from a woman aged 45-60 years with colorectal cancer. Sequenced input: PBMCs. This chain uses TRBV7-9 with TRBJ1-2; D gene ambiguous. CDR3 coding DNA: TGTGCCAGCACCGACCCTAGGGCTGGCTACACCTTC. It specifies CASTDPRAGYTF.